One sample yielded the 13 T cell receptor beta chains listed below, sequenced in a study of post-analysis software for immune sequencing data. Notes on the study in general: Four to six TRBV segments (TRBV5-6, TRBV5-1 and TRBV20-1 among them) occurred more frequently in patients than in controls.

TCR beta libraries were prepared from cDNA with unique molecular identifiers. TCRdb re-analysed the PCR reads in MiXCR, keeping a single row per CDR3 protein. Among about 500,000 distinct CDR3 sequences listed, approximately 45% were seen once. The antigens these receptors bind are not known. The material sequenced was blood. Receptors were obtained from a girl aged 5-17 years with multiple sclerosis.

V is TRBV20-1 and J is TRBJ1-5, with TRBD1 matching 10 bases. V trimming: 3 bases; J trimming: 0 bases; junction bases outside the gene matches: 2. Germline loops: CDR1 DFQATT, CDR2 SNEGSKA (reference sequence). The CDR3 is 15 residues long. DNA of the CDR3: TGCAGTGCTAGGGGGACAGGGGATAGCAATCAGCCCCAGCATTTT. The encoded protein is CSARGTGDSNQPQHF.

The chain links TRBV7-8 to TRBJ2-3; 7 bases are shared with TRBD2. Germline CDR1 is SGHVS and CDR2 is FQNEAQ. The CDR3 runs 14 residues. Trimming at V came to 4 bases and at J to 3 bases, leaving 4 bases not matched to a gene. The DNA of the CDR3 is TGTGCCAGCAGCTACCGGGAGGTGACAGATACGCAGTATTTT. Its protein is CASSYREVTDTQYF.

This rearrangement joins TRBV6-5 to TRBJ1-1; no reliable D call. Germline CDR1 reads MNHEY; CDR2 reads SVGAGI. The CDR3 is 15 amino acids. The V end was cut by 2 bases, the J end by 8 bases, with 18 bases between. CDR3 region: CASSYRDIRLGEAFF. CDR3 DNA: TGTGCCAGCAGTTACCGAGACATCCGCCTAGGGGAAGCTTTCTTT.

This clonotype was detected only a few times. The rearrangement links TRBV6-1 to TRBJ2-1; D is uncertain. The germline V gene has CDR1 MNHNS and CDR2 SASEGT. This CDR3 is built from 12 residues. Deletions cut 2 bases from V and 9 bases from J, with 8 bases between. DNA for the CDR3: TGTGCCAGCAGTGAAACGACTGGTGAGCAGTTCTTC. As protein: CASSETTGEQFF.

This clonotype appeared once. The V gene is TRBV12-3 or TRBV12-4, the J gene TRBJ2-3; possible D gene TRBD2, 6 bases. Trimming took off 6 bases at V and 2 bases at J, with 9 bases between the two ends. CDR3 length equals 13 residues. The CDR3 region has the DNA TGTGCCAGCAGAGGGCGGGACACAGATACGCAGTATTTT. Residues: CASRGRDTDTQYF.

This clonotype was recorded only once. The CDR3 region is CASSDSIGRGLSNQPQHF. The CDR3 region has the DNA TGTGCCAGCAGTGACTCAATAGGGAGGGGGCTTAGCAATCAGCCCCAGCATTTT. The rearrangement links TRBV6-4 to TRBJ1-5; 7 bases match TRBD1. The CDR3 spans 18 residues. The V and J ends lost 0 bases and 0 bases, in that order; junction bases with no gene match: 8. Germline V gene sequence: CDR1 MRHNA, CDR2 SNTAGT.

The gene calls are TRBV6-5 and TRBJ2-5, with 14 bases lining up with TRBD2. The J call could be wrong; TRBJ2-7 is a better fit for the DNA end. CDR3 length: 15 amino acids. Germline V gives CDR1 MNHEY, CDR2 SVGAGI. The CDR3 here is CASRPGLAGAYEQYF. The DNA of the CDR3 is TGTGCCAGCAGGCCGGGACTAGCGGGAGCCTACGAGCAGTACTTC.

Many counts were recorded for this clonotype. CDR3 bases: TGCAGCCCAAAGGCGGGAGATACGCAGTATTTT. Residues: CSPKAGDTQYF. The V gene is TRBV20-1, the J gene TRBJ2-3; D possibly corresponds to TRBD2 (5 bases). The CDR3 extends over 11 amino acids. Germline V CDR1 and CDR2: DFQATT, SNEGSKA (reference sequence).

In its sample, this clonotype was seen a few times. This rearrangement joins TRBV29-1 to TRBJ2-4, with D unresolved. The CDR3 has 13 residues. Germline lookup yields CDR1 SQVTM and CDR2 ANQGSEA. Trimming stripped 7 bases from V and 1 base from J, with 11 bases between. DNA for the CDR3: TGCAGCGGATTAACTTTGGCCAAAAACATTCAGTACTTC. Translated: CSGLTLAKNIQYF.

The chain couples TRBV2 to TRBJ2-7, with D possibly matching TRBD1 (5 bases). The end of the DNA aligns better with TRBJ2-5, so the J call may be wrong. Germline V gene lookup returns CDR1 SNHLY and CDR2 FYNNEI. The CDR3 runs 15 residues. The CDR3 nucleotides read TGTGCCAGCAGTGTTAGCCACCAGGGATGGGAGACCCAGTACTTC. It translates to CASSVSHQGWETQYF.

This rearrangement joins TRBV12-3 or TRBV12-4 to TRBJ2-3; tentative D call: TRBD2 (6 bases). CDR3 length: 11 amino acids. V was cut by 6 bases and J by 10 bases, with 11 bases left in between. CDR3 sequence reads: CASSSSASQYF. In DNA, the CDR3 is TGTGCCAGCAGCTCTAGCGCGTCGCAGTATTTT.

This clonotype was seen a handful of times. The rearrangement uses TRBV28 and TRBJ2-1; D is possibly TRBD1 (6 bases). The germline CDR1 and CDR2 sequences are MDHEN and SYDVKM. The V and J ends lost 11 bases and 4 bases respectively, with 21 bases between them. CDR3 size: 15 residues. The CDR3 DNA reads TGTGCCTGCAAAGGAGCTGGGGGCGCTTACAATGAGCAGTTCTTC. Translated: CACKGAGGAYNEQFF.

This rearrangement joins TRBV28 to TRBJ2-7, with 14 bases aligning to TRBD2. This CDR3 spans 15 amino acids. V was pared by 5 bases and J by 7 bases, with 7 bases of the junction left unmatched. Germline values: CDR1 MDHEN, CDR2 SYDVKM. CDR3 sequence (DNA): TGTGCCAGCAGTATAGGACTAGCGGGAGGACAAGAGCAGTACTTC. Amino acid sequence: CASSIGLAGGQEQYF.